These T cell receptor beta chains were read from a single sample in a study of immune evolution from preneoplasia to lung adenocarcinoma. Method: immunoSEQ multiplex PCR; TCRdb's copy keeps in-frame clones and lacks some. The sample includes some 16,000 clones, around nine tenths of them seen just once. The sample was FFPE invasive lung adenocarcinoma tissue. These receptors came from a person aged 65-85 years with invasive lung adenocarcinoma. Both conserved end residues are trimmed from each CDR3. The D gene is left open where the match is weak.

>-|TRBV6-5|TRBJ2-1
ASSFRGENEQF
>-|TRBV4-2|TRBJ2-5
ASSQDWGGRAQETQY
>-|TRBV5-8|TRBJ2-7
ASSLGGRIYEQY
>TRBD1|TRBV7-8|TRBJ2-3
ASSSGTGAEDTQY
>-|TRBV10-3|TRBJ2-7
AISGPGTVSYEQY
>TRBD2|TRBV5-5|TRBJ2-7
ASSLGGGETYEQY
>-|TRBV11-2|TRBJ1-3
ASSPQGKGNTIY
>TRBD1|TRBV6-5|TRBJ1-1
ASRGQGARGAF
>-|TRBV18|TRBJ2-1
ASSPDSGSMGEQF
>-|TRBV2|TRBJ1-2
ASSGILEGGYGYT
>-|TRBV9|TRBJ2-2
ASSVDLAGELF
>-|TRBV28|TRBJ1-3
ASSLPDGFDGNTIY
>-|TRBV2|TRBJ1-2
ASSGASSRGYT
>TRBD1|TRBV28|TRBJ2-2
ASSRTGAPTGELF